The 32 T cell receptor beta chains below come from one sample, sequenced in a study of OX40 agonist ivuxolimab in advanced cancers. Sequencing used immunoSEQ multiplex PCR; TCRdb keeps in-frame clones, though not all of them. This table holds approximately 79,000 clones, around 86% found once. Sequencing used CD4+ or CD8+ T cells sorted from blood, obtained in a trial of the OX40 agonist ivuxolimab. The receptors were sampled from an adult with an advanced solid tumor such as melanoma, head and neck, liver or kidney cancer.

The chain combines TRBV7-2 with TRBJ1-5; 7 bases are a match to TRBD1. The length of the CDR3 is 14 residues. Germline lookup yields CDR1 SGHTA and CDR2 FQGNSA. V was clipped by 7 bases and J by 5 bases; unmatched bases: 8. This CDR3 is CASNDPGGYQPQHF. The CDR3 nucleotides are TGTGCCAGCAATGATCCAGGGGGTTATCAGCCCCAGCATTTT.

J is TRBJ2-7 and V is TRBV18; TRBD2 matches 11 bases. Germline V CDR1 and CDR2: KGHSH, LQKENI. The V segment lost 1 base and the J segment 2 bases; nucleotides outside the gene matches: 25. This CDR3 is 23 amino acids long. In DNA, the CDR3 is TGTGCCAGCTCACCACAGGACAGGAGAATATGGACACTAGCGGGAGAGTATCCCTACGAGCAGTACTTC. Amino acid sequence: CASSPQDRRIWTLAGEYPYEQYF.

The chain couples TRBV11-3 to TRBJ2-1; D unresolved. The CDR3 length is 14 residues. Trimming left V 5 bases short and J 6 bases short, with 14 bases between. Germline V lookup: CDR1 SGHNT, CDR2 YENEEA. The DNA for the CDR3 is TGTGCCAGCAGCCTCACCCGACTTACCAATGAGCAGTTCTTC. Amino acid sequence: CASSLTRLTNEQFF.

The V call is TRBV4-2, the J call TRBJ2-1; 7 bases map to TRBD2. With V trimmed by 2 bases and J by 2 bases, 0 bases remained unmatched. The CDR3 totals 14 residues. Germline V CDR1 and CDR2: LGHNA, YNFKEQ. The DNA for the CDR3 is TGTGCCAGCAGCCAAACTAGCGCCTACAATGAGCAGTTCTTC. Protein sequence: CASSQTSAYNEQFF.

The CDR3: CASRGGSRADTQYF. The CDR3, as DNA: TGTGCCAGCCGGGGAGGGAGTAGGGCAGATACGCAGTATTTT. The chain couples TRBV2 to TRBJ2-3; 7 bases line up with TRBD2. J gave up 4 bases and V 8 bases, and 9 bases lay outside the gene matches. Germline assignment: CDR1 SNHLY and CDR2 FYNNEI. CDR3 length: 14 residues.

The rearrangement links TRBV11-2 to TRBJ2-7, with D perhaps TRBD2 (6 bases). V lost 3 bases, J lost 3 bases, and 18 bases lay in between. The CDR3 spans 16 residues. The V gene's germline CDR1 is SGHAT and CDR2 FQNNGV. CDR3 DNA sequence: TGTGCCAGCAGCTTTGGGGCGGGGCCGCCAGACTACGAGCAGTACTTC. It codes for CASSFGAGPPDYEQYF.

V and J are TRBV11-2 and TRBJ2-4, with 7 nucleotides matching TRBD2. Trimming took 6 bases from V and 0 from J; bases not matched to a gene: 8. The CDR3 is 16 residues long. Germline V lookup: CDR1 SGHAT, CDR2 FQNNGV. CDR3: CASRVLGGGAKNIQYF. CDR3 nucleotide sequence: TGTGCCAGCAGGGTTTTGGGCGGGGGAGCCAAAAACATTCAGTACTTC.

This chain uses TRBV7-9 with TRBJ1-5; tentatively, D is TRBD1 (6 bases). This CDR3 is 13 amino acids long. Germline values: CDR1 SEHNR, CDR2 FQNEAQ (reference sequence). Trimming pared 4 bases from V and 5 bases from J, leaving 9 bases between. CDR3 region: CASSSQGDQPQHF. In nucleotides, the CDR3 is TGTGCCAGCAGCTCACAGGGAGATCAGCCCCAGCATTTT.

V gene TRBV7-8 combines with J gene TRBJ1-5; D gene uncertain. The CDR3 totals 18 residues. Trimming pared 5 bases from V and 0 bases from J, leaving 20 bases between. Germline V gene sequence: CDR1 SGHVS, CDR2 FQNEAQ. The CDR3 sequence is CASSTRTSTLASNQPQHF. The CDR3 nucleotides read TGTGCCAGCAGCACCCGGACGTCTACACTAGCTAGCAATCAGCCCCAGCATTTT. Together with reference TRBV7-8 and TRBJ1-5, the CDR3 gives the full variable domain: GAGVSQSPRYKVAKRGQDVALRCDPISGHVSLFWYQQALGQGPEFLTYFQNEAQLDKSGLPSDRFFAERPEGSVSTLKIQRTQQEDSAVYLCASSTRTSTLASNQPQHFGDGTRLSIL.

This chain connects TRBV7-2 to TRBJ2-7; D unclear. CDR3 size: 12 residues. CDR1 and CDR2 from the germline V gene are SGHTA and FQGNSA. V lost 3 bases and J 7 bases, leaving 10 bases between the germline ends. The CDR3 nucleotides are TGTGCCAGCAGCTTGACCCTAGAAGAGCAGTACTTC. It yields the protein CASSLTLEEQYF. Full variable domain (rest looked up from reference TRBV7-2 and TRBJ2-7): GAGVSQSPSNKVTEKGKDVELRCDPISGHTALYWYRQSLGQGLEFLIYFQGNSAPDKSGLPSDRFSAERTGGSVSTLTIQRTQQEDSAVYLCASSLTLEEQYFGPGTRLTVT.

In its sample, this clone was seen once. The chain links TRBV10-3 to TRBJ2-7; D gene ambiguous. The germline V gene has CDR1 ENHRY and CDR2 SYGVKD. CDR3 size: 12 residues. The V and J ends lost 0 bases and 7 bases respectively, with 7 bases between them. CDR3 sequence: CAISESEREQYF. CDR3 coding DNA: TGTGCCATCAGTGAGTCGGAGAGAGAGCAGTACTTC.

This sequence joins TRBV7-2 and TRBJ1-4; D unresolved. The germline V gene encodes CDR1 SGHTA and CDR2 FQGNSA. This CDR3 region has 15 residues. The V end was cut by 3 bases, the J end by 5 bases, with 13 bases between. CDR3 region: CASSFSSLLNEKLFF. DNA of the CDR3: TGTGCCAGCAGCTTTTCCAGCCTACTAAATGAAAAACTGTTTTTT. Together with reference TRBV7-2 and TRBJ1-4, the CDR3 gives the full variable domain: GAGVSQSPSNKVTEKGKDVELRCDPISGHTALYWYRQSLGQGLEFLIYFQGNSAPDKSGLPSDRFSAERTGGSVSTLTIQRTQQEDSAVYLCASSFSSLLNEKLFFGSGTQLSVL.

The sample holds a few counts of this clone. The chain uses TRBV6-5 and TRBJ1-2; the match to TRBD1 covers 7 bases. From germline, CDR1 is MNHEY and CDR2 SVGAGI. The CDR3 sequence is 16 residues long. Trimming at V came to 4 bases and at J to 0 bases, leaving 8 bases not matched to a gene. The CDR3: CASSSTDRPPNYGYTF. The CDR3, as DNA: TGTGCCAGCAGTTCCACGGACAGGCCCCCTAACTATGGCTACACCTTC.

The CDR3 nucleotides are TGCGCCAGCAGCCAAGGGATCGCGGCAGGAGGGAATGAAAAACTGTTTTTT. Its translation is CASSQGIAAGGNEKLFF. The chain employs TRBV4-1 and TRBJ1-4; D not certain. Germline V CDR1 and CDR2: MGHRA, YSYEKL. This CDR3 contains 17 residues. V gave up 1 base and J gave up 5 bases, with 17 bases separating them.

Only a few counts were recorded for this clone. This rearrangement joins TRBV2 to TRBJ2-7; D might be TRBD2 (6 bases). V lost 6 bases, J lost 3 bases, and 15 bases lay in between. CDR1 is SNHLY, CDR2 FYNNEI, per germline. The CDR3 sequence is 14 residues long. This CDR3 reads CASRRSGLLYEQYF. The CDR3 DNA reads as TGTGCCAGCAGGCGCAGCGGGCTTCTCTACGAGCAGTACTTC.

This clone was picked up a small number of times. The chain is built from TRBV4-2 and TRBJ2-1, with TRBD2 matching 11 bases. The CDR3 loop spans 19 amino acids. Germline lookup yields CDR1 LGHNA and CDR2 YNFKEQ. Trimming removed 1 base from V and 7 bases from J; junction bases left unmatched: 15. CDR3 nucleotides: TGTGCCAGCAGCCAAGTAATTAGCGGGAGGGCCAAAAATTGGAATGAGCAGTTCTTC. This translates into CASSQVISGRAKNWNEQFF.

V and J are TRBV11-2 and TRBJ1-1, with a tentative D call TRBD1 (5 bases). The CDR3 length is 15 residues. Trimming stripped 5 bases from V and 1 base from J, with 14 bases between. Germline V gene data show CDR1 as SGHAT and CDR2 as FQNNGV. The CDR3 DNA follows: TGTGCCAGCAGCCTACAACCGGGGGAGAACACTGAAGCTTTCTTT. It specifies CASSLQPGENTEAFF.

This chain uses TRBV7-3 with TRBJ1-1, with TRBD1 as a possible D gene (5 bases). V gave up 8 bases and J gave up 0 bases, with 10 bases separating them. Per germline, CDR1 SGHTA and CDR2 FQGTGA. CDR3 length: 13 residues. CDR3 DNA sequence: TGTGCCAGCGGAGAGGGGCTGAACACTGAAGCTTTCTTT. Amino acids: CASGEGLNTEAFF. Looking up the rest from reference TRBV7-3 and TRBJ1-1 gives the full variable domain: GAGVSQTPSNKVTEKGKYVELRCDPISGHTALYWYRQSLGQGPEFLIYFQGTGAADDSGLPNDRFFAVRPEGSVSTLKIQRTERGDSAVYLCASGEGLNTEAFFGQGTRLTVV.

The V and J genes are TRBV11-3 and TRBJ2-2, with D possibly matching TRBD1 (5 bases). This CDR3 comprises 13 residues. Trimming took 4 bases from V and 6 from J, leaving 9 bases between them. Germline V gene sequence: CDR1 SGHNT, CDR2 YENEEA. CDR3: CASSSQGPGELFF. For the CDR3, the DNA is TGTGCCAGCAGCTCGCAGGGTCCCGGGGAGCTGTTTTTT.

The chain combines TRBV28 with TRBJ2-3; TRBD2 agrees at 10 bases. This CDR3 has 15 residues. Looked up from germline, CDR1 is MDHEN and CDR2 is SYDVKM. J was trimmed by 9 bases and V by 4 bases; bases with no gene match: 10. The chain's CDR3 is CASSSSGSPDETQYF. In DNA, the CDR3 is TGTGCCAGCAGTTCTAGCGGGAGTCCCGACGAGACGCAGTATTTT.

This clone was recorded a few times. The rearrangement uses TRBV27 and TRBJ2-5; 12 nucleotides agree with TRBD2. Unmatched junction bases numbered 3, after V lost 5 bases and J lost 5 bases. Looked up from germline, CDR1 is MNHEY and CDR2 is SMNVEV (reference sequence). The CDR3 contains 14 residues. In nucleotides, the CDR3 is TGTGCCAGCAGTGGACTAGCGGGGTCGGAGACCCAGTACTTC. Encoded protein: CASSGLAGSETQYF.

The chain joins TRBV4-2 to TRBJ2-1, with D possibly TRBD2 on 6 matching bases. V was pared by 0 bases and J by 0 bases, with 15 bases between. The CDR3 sequence is 18 residues long. Germline V gene data show CDR1 as LGHNA and CDR2 as YNFKEQ. The CDR3, as DNA: TGTGCCAGCAGCCAAGATTACGGGGGAGCACTCTCCTACAATGAGCAGTTCTTC. Protein product: CASSQDYGGALSYNEQFF.

V gene TRBV6-1 combines with J gene TRBJ2-7; D might be TRBD2 (6 bases). Germline V lookup: CDR1 MNHNS, CDR2 SASEGT. Trimming shortened V by 1 base and J by 3 bases, and 16 bases separated the two germline ends. This CDR3 has 16 amino acids. This CDR3 reads CASSEEFPAGDYEQYF. The CDR3 nucleotides read TGTGCCAGCAGTGAAGAATTCCCAGCGGGTGACTACGAGCAGTACTTC.

The chain uses TRBV7-8 and TRBJ2-1; 10 bases map to TRBD2. From germline, CDR1 is SGHVS and CDR2 FQNEAQ. This CDR3 spans 18 amino acids. V lost 0 bases to trimming and J lost 6 bases; unmatched junction nucleotides: 11. The CDR3 is CASSLAGWASGRGNEQFF. CDR3 sequence (DNA): TGTGCCAGCAGCTTAGCGGGATGGGCTAGCGGGAGAGGCAATGAGCAGTTCTTC.

The rearrangement links TRBV30 to TRBJ2-7; weak D call: TRBD2 (6 bases). V lost 2 bases to trimming and J lost 11 bases, with 19 bases between them. CDR3 size: 13 residues. The germline gives CDR1 GTSNPN, CDR2 SVGIG (reference sequence). This CDR3 reads CAWSSHPTGEEYF. The CDR3 DNA reads TGTGCCTGGAGTTCCCACCCGACGGGGGAGGAGTACTTC.

The V gene is TRBV19, the J gene TRBJ2-3; TRBD1 or TRBD2 may be the D gene (5 bases each). In germline, CDR1 is LNHDA, CDR2 SQIVND (reference sequence). The CDR3 consists of 13 residues. With 3 bases removed from V and 3 bases from J, the gap between germline ends came to 7 bases. CDR3 amino acids: CASSIEGTDTQYF. CDR3 sequence (DNA): TGTGCCAGTAGTATCGAGGGGACAGATACGCAGTATTTT.

The chain uses TRBV18 and TRBJ2-7, with unresolved D. The V gene's germline CDR1 is KGHSH and CDR2 LQKENI. CDR3 length: 14 residues. V was cut by 0 bases and J by 3 bases, with 9 bases left in between. The CDR3 DNA sequence: TGTGCCAGCTCACCACCGTTTGCCGTCTACGAGCAGTACTTC. Translated: CASSPPFAVYEQYF.

The count of this clone is one. The rearrangement uses TRBV25-1 and TRBJ1-2, with 12 bases identical to TRBD1. The CDR3 is 16 amino acids. Trimming removed 5 bases from V and 8 bases from J; junction bases left unmatched: 12. Germline CDR1 is MGHDK and CDR2 is SYGVNS. CDR3 sequence: CASSKPGTGGLRGYTF. In nucleotides, the CDR3 is TGTGCCAGCAGTAAACCCGGGACAGGGGGCTTAAGGGGCTACACCTTC.

This clone came up a few times. This chain connects TRBV19 to TRBJ1-2; 7 bases line up with TRBD1. J gave up 5 bases and V 6 bases, and 6 bases lay outside the gene matches. The CDR3 consists of 13 residues. Germline CDR1 reads LNHDA; CDR2 reads SQIVND (reference sequence). CDR3 amino acids: CASSTPGQYGYTF. The CDR3 nucleotides are TGTGCCAGTAGCACACCGGGACAGTATGGCTACACCTTC.

The V gene is TRBV19, the J gene TRBJ1-1; tentative D call: TRBD1 (6 bases). CDR3 length: 14 amino acids. V was trimmed by 4 bases and J by 7 bases, leaving 16 bases between them. Per germline, CDR1 LNHDA and CDR2 SQIVND (reference sequence). CDR3 bases: TGTGCCAGTAGTAAAGACGGGGGGGCTGGTGAAGCTTTCTTT. Protein product: CASSKDGGAGEAFF.

This clone came up a few times. The V gene is TRBV19, the J gene TRBJ1-1; D gene unclear. Germline-derived CDR1 and CDR2 are LNHDA and SQIVND (reference sequence). Trimming removed 4 bases at V and 3 bases at J, with 9 bases between. The CDR3 runs to 13 residues. CDR3 in DNA: TGTGCCAGTAGTACCGCCTGGGACACTGAAGCTTTCTTT. This encodes CASSTAWDTEAFF.

This clone showed up just a few times. The sample holds other DNA sequences that translate to the same CDR3. This chain links TRBV18 with TRBJ1-1, with D unclear. Trimming removed 2 bases from V and 4 bases from J, with 11 bases in between. The CDR3 is made up of 14 amino acids. CDR1 KGHSH and CDR2 LQKENI come from the germline V gene. The CDR3 bases are TGTGCCAGCTCACCAGCCGGAGGCGGCACTGAAGCTTTCTTT. Its protein product is CASSPAGGGTEAFF.